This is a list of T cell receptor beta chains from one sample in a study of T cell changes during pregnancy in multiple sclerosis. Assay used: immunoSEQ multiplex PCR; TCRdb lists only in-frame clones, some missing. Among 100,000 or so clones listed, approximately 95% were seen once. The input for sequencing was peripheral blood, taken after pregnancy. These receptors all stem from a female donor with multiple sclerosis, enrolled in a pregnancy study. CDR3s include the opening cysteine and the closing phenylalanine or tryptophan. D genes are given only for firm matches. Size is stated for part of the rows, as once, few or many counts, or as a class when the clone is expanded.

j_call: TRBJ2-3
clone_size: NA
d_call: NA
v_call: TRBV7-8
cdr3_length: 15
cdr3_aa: CATITTRVPTDTQYF
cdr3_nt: TGTGCCACCATTACTACACGGGTCCCCACAGATACGCAGTATTTT

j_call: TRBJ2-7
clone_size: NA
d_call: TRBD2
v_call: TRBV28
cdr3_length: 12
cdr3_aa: CASTWEGNEQYF
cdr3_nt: TGTGCCAGCACCTGGGAGGGTAACGAGCAGTACTTC

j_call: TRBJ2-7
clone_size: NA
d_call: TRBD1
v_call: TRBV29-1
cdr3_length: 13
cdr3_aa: CSAWDRGLYEQYF
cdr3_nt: TGCAGCGCTTGGGACAGGGGGCTCTACGAGCAGTACTTC

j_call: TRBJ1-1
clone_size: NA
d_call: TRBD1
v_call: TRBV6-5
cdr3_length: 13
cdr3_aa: CASRTGLGTEAFF
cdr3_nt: TGTGCCAGCCGGACAGGCCTGGGGACTGAAGCTTTCTTT

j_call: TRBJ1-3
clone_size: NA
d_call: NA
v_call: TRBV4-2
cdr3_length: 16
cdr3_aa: CASSQGWGDSGNTIYF
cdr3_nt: TGTGCCAGCAGCCAAGGGTGGGGAGACTCTGGAAACACCATATATTTT

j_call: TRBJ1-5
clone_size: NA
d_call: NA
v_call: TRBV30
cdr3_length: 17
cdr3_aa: CAWSRQGGRQGNQPQHF
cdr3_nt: TGTGCCTGGAGTCGCCAGGGTGGCAGACAGGGCAATCAGCCCCAGCATTTT

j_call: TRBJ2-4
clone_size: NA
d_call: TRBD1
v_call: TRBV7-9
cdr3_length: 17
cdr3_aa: CASSLVGQGVWTNIQYF
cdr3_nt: TGTGCCAGCAGCTTAGTCGGACAGGGGGTGTGGACAAACATTCAGTACTTC

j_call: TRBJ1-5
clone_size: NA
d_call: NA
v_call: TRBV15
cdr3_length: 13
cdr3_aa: CATSRDQYQPQHF
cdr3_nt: TGTGCCACCAGCAGAGACCAATATCAGCCCCAGCATTTT

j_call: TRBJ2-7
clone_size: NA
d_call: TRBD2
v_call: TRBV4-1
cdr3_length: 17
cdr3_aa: CASSQSAWGTSTYEQYF
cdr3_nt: TGCGCCAGCAGCCAATCCGCCTGGGGGACTAGCACCTACGAGCAGTACTTC

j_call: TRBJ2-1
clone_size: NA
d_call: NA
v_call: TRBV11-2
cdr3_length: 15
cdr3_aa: CASSFGPGGYNEQFF
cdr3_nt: NA

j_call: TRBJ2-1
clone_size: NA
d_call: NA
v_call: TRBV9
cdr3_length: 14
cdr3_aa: CASSVATRVGEQFF
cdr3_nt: TGTGCCAGCAGCGTAGCTACGAGGGTCGGAGAGCAGTTCTTC

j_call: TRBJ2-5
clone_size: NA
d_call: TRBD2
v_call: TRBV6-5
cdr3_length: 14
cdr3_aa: CASTALAGQETQYF
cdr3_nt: TGTGCCAGCACGGCCCTAGCGGGACAAGAGACCCAGTACTTC

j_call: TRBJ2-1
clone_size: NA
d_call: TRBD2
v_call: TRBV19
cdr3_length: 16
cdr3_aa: CASSIALAGLENEQFF
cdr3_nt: TGTGCCAGTAGTATAGCCCTAGCGGGACTAGAAAATGAGCAGTTCTTC

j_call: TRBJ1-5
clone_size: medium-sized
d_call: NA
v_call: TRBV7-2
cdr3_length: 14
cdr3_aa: CASSLGGGHQPQHF
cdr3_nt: TGTGCCAGCAGCTTAGGGGGCGGCCATCAGCCCCAGCATTTT

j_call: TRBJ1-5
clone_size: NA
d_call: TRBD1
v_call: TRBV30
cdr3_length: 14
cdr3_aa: CAWSDRGIYQPQHF
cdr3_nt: TGTGCCTGGAGTGACAGGGGAATCTATCAGCCCCAGCATTTT

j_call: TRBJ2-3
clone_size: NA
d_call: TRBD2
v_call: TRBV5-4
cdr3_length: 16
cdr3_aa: CASSAGTSGHTDTQYF
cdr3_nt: TGTGCCAGCAGCGCCGGGACTAGCGGTCACACAGATACGCAGTATTTT

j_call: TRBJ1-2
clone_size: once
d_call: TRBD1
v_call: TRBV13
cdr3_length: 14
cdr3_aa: CASSTRTGDYGYTF
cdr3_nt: TGTGCCAGCAGCACCCGGACAGGGGACTATGGCTACACCTTC

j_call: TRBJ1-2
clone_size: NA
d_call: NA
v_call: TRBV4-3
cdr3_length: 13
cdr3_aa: CASSQVRDYGYTF
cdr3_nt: TGCGCCAGCAGCCAAGTGCGCGACTATGGCTACACCTTC

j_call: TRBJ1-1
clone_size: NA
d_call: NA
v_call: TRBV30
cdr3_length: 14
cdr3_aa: CAWGGATGNTEAFF
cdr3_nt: TGTGCCTGGGGGGGGGCGACTGGGAACACTGAAGCTTTCTTT

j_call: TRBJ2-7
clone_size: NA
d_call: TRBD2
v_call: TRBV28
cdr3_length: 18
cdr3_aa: CASSLKLAGVVTGDEQYF
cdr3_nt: TGTGCCAGCAGTTTGAAACTAGCGGGAGTTGTTACGGGGGACGAGCAGTACTTC

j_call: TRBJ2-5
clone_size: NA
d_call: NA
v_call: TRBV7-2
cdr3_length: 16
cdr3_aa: CASSLGRGLMGETQYF
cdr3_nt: TGTGCCAGCAGCTTAGGCAGGGGATTAATGGGTGAGACCCAGTACTTC

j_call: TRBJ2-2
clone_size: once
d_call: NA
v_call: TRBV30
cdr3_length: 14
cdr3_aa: CAWSVAQLAGELFF
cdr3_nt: TGTGCCTGGAGTGTAGCCCAGCTAGCTGGGGAGCTGTTTTTT

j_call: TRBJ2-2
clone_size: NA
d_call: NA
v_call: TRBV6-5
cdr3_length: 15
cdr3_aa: CATSGGGANTGELFF
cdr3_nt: TGTGCCACCAGTGGCGGGGGCGCGAACACCGGGGAGCTGTTTTTT

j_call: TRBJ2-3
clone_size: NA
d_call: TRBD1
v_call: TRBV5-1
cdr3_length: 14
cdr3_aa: CASSPEGATDTQYF
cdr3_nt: TGCGCCAGCAGCCCCGAGGGGGCCACAGATACGCAGTATTTT

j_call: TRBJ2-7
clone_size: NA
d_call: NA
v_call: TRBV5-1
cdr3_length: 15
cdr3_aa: CASSPDAGRAGEQYF
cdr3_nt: TGCGCCAGCAGCCCGGATGCGGGACGGGCCGGGGAGCAGTACTTC

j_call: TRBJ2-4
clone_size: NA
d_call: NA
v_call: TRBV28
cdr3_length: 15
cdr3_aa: CASSWRGLAKNIQYF
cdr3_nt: TGTGCCAGCAGTTGGCGAGGACTAGCCAAAAACATTCAGTACTTC

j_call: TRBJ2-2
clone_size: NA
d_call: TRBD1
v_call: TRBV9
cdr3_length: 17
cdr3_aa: CASSARGDRGGVGELFF
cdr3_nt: TGTGCCAGCAGCGCACGAGGAGACAGGGGGGGAGTCGGGGAGCTGTTTTTT

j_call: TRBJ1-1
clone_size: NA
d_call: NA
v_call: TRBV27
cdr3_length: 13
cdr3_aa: CASGYRENTEAFF
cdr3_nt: TGTGCCAGCGGATACAGGGAGAACACTGAAGCTTTCTTT

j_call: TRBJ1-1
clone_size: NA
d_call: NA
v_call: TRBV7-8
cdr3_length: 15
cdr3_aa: CANSPGGGRDTEAFF
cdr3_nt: TGTGCCAACAGCCCCGGCGGGGGGAGGGACACTGAAGCTTTCTTT